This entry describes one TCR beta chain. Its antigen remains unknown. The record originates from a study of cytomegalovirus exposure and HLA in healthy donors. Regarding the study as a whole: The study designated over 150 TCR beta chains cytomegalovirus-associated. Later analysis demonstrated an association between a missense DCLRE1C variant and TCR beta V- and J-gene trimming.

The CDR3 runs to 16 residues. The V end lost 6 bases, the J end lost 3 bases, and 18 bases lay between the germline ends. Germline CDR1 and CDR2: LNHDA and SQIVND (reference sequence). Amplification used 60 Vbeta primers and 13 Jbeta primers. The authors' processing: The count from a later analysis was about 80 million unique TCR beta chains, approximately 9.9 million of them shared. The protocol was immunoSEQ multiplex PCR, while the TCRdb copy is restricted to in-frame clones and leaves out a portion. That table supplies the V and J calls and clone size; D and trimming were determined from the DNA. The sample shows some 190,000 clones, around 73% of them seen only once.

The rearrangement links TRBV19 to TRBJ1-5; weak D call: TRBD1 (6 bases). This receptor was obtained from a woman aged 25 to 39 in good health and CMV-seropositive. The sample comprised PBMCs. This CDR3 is CASRPHTGGFNQPQHF. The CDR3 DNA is TGTGCCAGTAGGCCCCACACTGGGGGCTTCAATCAGCCCCAGCATTTT.